This is a list of T cell receptor beta chains from one sample in a study of blood T cell repertoires in COVID-19. Profiling relied on immunoSEQ multiplex PCR, and the TCRdb table lists in-frame clones only, not all of them. The sample contains 150,000 or so clones, around 90% of which appear only once. Sequenced material: PBMCs or T cells enriched from blood (not recorded which). These receptors all stem from a woman in her forties who had been exposed to COVID-19. Each CDR3 is given with its conserved first and last residue. The order of the fields is V gene, J gene, D gene, clone size, CDR3 length, CDR3 DNA, CDR3 protein. A D gene is named only where the DNA matches it firmly. Size is omitted from some rows. Given values are once, few, many or a class for expanded clones.

V gene: TRBV5-4
J gene: TRBJ2-1
D gene: NA
clone size: NA
CDR3 length: 13
CDR3 DNA: TGTGCCAGCTCTCGGGAAAACGGCAATGAGCAGTTCTTC
CDR3 protein: CASSRENGNEQFF

V gene: TRBV10-2
J gene: TRBJ2-4
D gene: NA
clone size: once
CDR3 length: 16
CDR3 DNA: TGCGCCAGCAGTGAGTCGAAGGGAGGGGGCAAAAACATTCAGTACTTC
CDR3 protein: CASSESKGGGKNIQYF

V gene: TRBV19
J gene: TRBJ2-7
D gene: TRBD2
clone size: NA
CDR3 length: 17
CDR3 DNA: TGTGCCAGTAGTACGCGGACTAGCGGGCTCAATCCCTACGAGCAGTACTTC
CDR3 protein: CASSTRTSGLNPYEQYF

V gene: TRBV12-5
J gene: TRBJ2-2
D gene: NA
clone size: NA
CDR3 length: 15
CDR3 DNA: TGTGCTAGTGGTTTGGTAGCCCTTCACACCGGGGAGCTGTTTTTT
CDR3 protein: CASGLVALHTGELFF

V gene: TRBV11-2
J gene: TRBJ2-2
D gene: NA
clone size: NA
CDR3 length: 14
CDR3 DNA: TGTGCCAGCAGCTTAGATCGGGCGGGAGGGGAGCTGTTTTTT
CDR3 protein: CASSLDRAGGELFF

V gene: TRBV4-3
J gene: TRBJ1-3
D gene: NA
clone size: NA
CDR3 length: 15
CDR3 DNA: TGCGCCAGCAGCCCACAAGTGTGGTCTGGAAACACCATATATTTT
CDR3 protein: CASSPQVWSGNTIYF

V gene: TRBV21-1
J gene: TRBJ1-5
D gene: NA
clone size: once
CDR3 length: 18
CDR3 DNA: TGTGCCAGCAGCAGCCGGACAGCTTCATTATATAGCAATCAGCCCCAGCATTTT
CDR3 protein: CASSSRTASLYSNQPQHF

V gene: TRBV5-1
J gene: TRBJ2-7
D gene: NA
clone size: NA
CDR3 length: 14
CDR3 DNA: TGCGCCAGCAGCTTGAGGGACAATCCCTACGAGCAGTACTTC
CDR3 protein: CASSLRDNPYEQYF

V gene: TRBV20-1
J gene: TRBJ2-3
D gene: NA
clone size: NA
CDR3 length: 16
CDR3 DNA: TGCAGTGCTAGTTTAATTAGCGGCACTCGCACAGATACGCAGTATTTT
CDR3 protein: CSASLISGTRTDTQYF

V gene: TRBV7-8
J gene: TRBJ2-1
D gene: TRBD2
clone size: NA
CDR3 length: 15
CDR3 DNA: TGTGCCAGCAGCAATCTAGCGGGGGGGAATAATGAGCAGTTCTTC
CDR3 protein: CASSNLAGGNNEQFF

V gene: TRBV2
J gene: TRBJ1-2
D gene: TRBD1
clone size: NA
CDR3 length: 16
CDR3 DNA: TGTGCCAGCAGTGGCTTCAGGTGGCGACAGGGGCCTCCCTGGACCTTC
CDR3 protein: CASSGFRWRQGPPWTF

V gene: TRBV19
J gene: TRBJ1-5
D gene: NA
clone size: NA
CDR3 length: 18
CDR3 DNA: TGTGCCAGTAGTATAAGGCCCTACAAGGAGATTAGCAATCAGCCCCAGCATTTT
CDR3 protein: CASSIRPYKEISNQPQHF

V gene: TRBV19
J gene: TRBJ1-5
D gene: NA
clone size: NA
CDR3 length: 15
CDR3 DNA: TGTGCCAGTAGTATTGACCAGGGTCCGGGTCAGCCCCAGCATTTT
CDR3 protein: CASSIDQGPGQPQHF

V gene: TRBV6-1
J gene: TRBJ2-3
D gene: TRBD2
clone size: NA
CDR3 length: 16
CDR3 DNA: TGTGCCAGCAGTGATAGCGGGGGGGCCCAAGCAGATACGCAGTATTTT
CDR3 protein: CASSDSGGAQADTQYF

V gene: TRBV29-1
J gene: TRBJ1-1
D gene: TRBD1
clone size: NA
CDR3 length: 16
CDR3 DNA: TGCAGCGTTGAGAGGGGGGGCAGGGGGCTGAACACTGAAGCTTTCTTT
CDR3 protein: CSVERGGRGLNTEAFF

V gene: TRBV6-5
J gene: TRBJ2-3
D gene: TRBD1
clone size: NA
CDR3 length: 15
CDR3 DNA: TGTGCCAGCGACACTTCCGACAGGGTCCGAGATACGCAGTATTTT
CDR3 protein: CASDTSDRVRDTQYF

V gene: TRBV29-1
J gene: TRBJ1-1
D gene: NA
clone size: NA
CDR3 length: 18
CDR3 DNA: TGCAGCGTTGGAGGAGCGCTCGAGAGGGAGGGAATGAACACTGAAGCTTTCTTT
CDR3 protein: CSVGGALEREGMNTEAFF

V gene: TRBV5-5
J gene: TRBJ2-7
D gene: TRBD1
clone size: NA
CDR3 length: 14
CDR3 DNA: TGTGCCAGCAGCCCGGGACAGGGCCCGTACGAGCAGTACTTC
CDR3 protein: CASSPGQGPYEQYF

V gene: TRBV25-1
J gene: TRBJ2-1
D gene: TRBD1
clone size: NA
CDR3 length: 13
CDR3 DNA: TGTGCCACCCAGGGGGCTTCCTACAATGAGCAGTTCTTC
CDR3 protein: CATQGASYNEQFF

V gene: TRBV27
J gene: TRBJ1-2
D gene: TRBD1
clone size: once
CDR3 length: 14
CDR3 DNA: TGTGCCAGCAGTTTAGGGCCGCAGGGGGCCGGCTACACCTTC
CDR3 protein: CASSLGPQGAGYTF

V gene: TRBV27
J gene: TRBJ2-1
D gene: TRBD2
clone size: NA
CDR3 length: 16
CDR3 DNA: TGTGCCAGCAGTTTTTCCGGGAGGGAGAGAAACAATGAGCAGTTCTTC
CDR3 protein: CASSFSGRERNNEQFF

V gene: TRBV5-8
J gene: TRBJ2-5
D gene: TRBD2
clone size: NA
CDR3 length: 17
CDR3 DNA: TGTGCCAGCAGCCCCGGTGTTAGCGGGGGGGTTCCGGAGACCCAGTACTTC
CDR3 protein: CASSPGVSGGVPETQYF

V gene: TRBV4-3
J gene: TRBJ2-7
D gene: NA
clone size: NA
CDR3 length: 15
CDR3 DNA: TGCGCCAGCAGCCAAGTCGCGGGGGCGCGATACGAGCAGTACTTC
CDR3 protein: CASSQVAGARYEQYF

V gene: TRBV7-2
J gene: TRBJ1-4
D gene: NA
clone size: NA
CDR3 length: 15
CDR3 DNA: TGTGCCAGCAGCTTAGAGCGGGGGGCGAATGAAAAACTGTTTTTT
CDR3 protein: CASSLERGANEKLFF

V gene: TRBV10-1
J gene: TRBJ2-2
D gene: NA
clone size: NA
CDR3 length: 14
CDR3 DNA: TGCGCCAGCAGCGACAGCGCGAACACCGGGGAGCTGTTTTTT
CDR3 protein: CASSDSANTGELFF

V gene: TRBV7-2
J gene: TRBJ2-5
D gene: TRBD2
clone size: NA
CDR3 length: 17
CDR3 DNA: TGTGCCAGCAGCCACCTGGGACTAGCGGAAAAAACAGAGACCCAGTACTTC
CDR3 protein: CASSHLGLAEKTETQYF

V gene: TRBV3-1/TRBV3-2
J gene: TRBJ1-5
D gene: TRBD1
clone size: many
CDR3 length: 16
CDR3 DNA: TGTGCCAGCAGCCAGACGACGGGACAGAGCAATCAGCCCCAGCATTTT
CDR3 protein: CASSQTTGQSNQPQHF

V gene: TRBV19
J gene: TRBJ1-2
D gene: NA
clone size: NA
CDR3 length: 13
CDR3 DNA: TGTGCCAGTAGCTTCTCGGGGGACTATGGCTACACCTTC
CDR3 protein: CASSFSGDYGYTF

V gene: TRBV18
J gene: TRBJ1-1
D gene: NA
clone size: NA
CDR3 length: 16
CDR3 DNA: TGTGCCAGCTCACGGGAGGACCCTAGGTCGTACACTGAAGCTTTCTTT
CDR3 protein: CASSREDPRSYTEAFF

V gene: TRBV12-5
J gene: TRBJ2-7
D gene: NA
clone size: NA
CDR3 length: 17
CDR3 DNA: TGTGCTAGTGGTTTGGTATCTTCCCCGCGACATTTCTACGAGCAGTACTTC
CDR3 protein: CASGLVSSPRHFYEQYF

V gene: TRBV3-1/TRBV3-2
J gene: TRBJ2-1
D gene: NA
clone size: NA
CDR3 length: 15
CDR3 DNA: TGTGCCAGCAGCCCCTCCTTAACTAGCAACAATGAGCAGTTCTTC
CDR3 protein: CASSPSLTSNNEQFF

V gene: TRBV5-1
J gene: TRBJ2-7
D gene: TRBD1
clone size: NA
CDR3 length: 13
CDR3 DNA: TGCGCCAGCTCTTCGGGACAGAACTACGAGCAGTACTTC
CDR3 protein: CASSSGQNYEQYF

V gene: TRBV10-1
J gene: TRBJ1-2
D gene: NA
clone size: NA
CDR3 length: 11
CDR3 DNA: TGCGCCAGCAGGGCAGGGAATGGCTACACCTTC
CDR3 protein: CASRAGNGYTF

V gene: TRBV19
J gene: TRBJ1-1
D gene: NA
clone size: NA
CDR3 length: 14
CDR3 DNA: TGTGCCAGTAGCATCAATCGGGGTATCACTGAAGCTTTCTTT
CDR3 protein: CASSINRGITEAFF

V gene: TRBV4-1
J gene: TRBJ2-3
D gene: TRBD2
clone size: NA
CDR3 length: 18
CDR3 DNA: TGCGCCAGCAGCCATTCTCCAGGGGCAGCGGGGGGCACAGATACGCAGTATTTT
CDR3 protein: CASSHSPGAAGGTDTQYF

V gene: TRBV11-3
J gene: TRBJ2-3
D gene: TRBD2
clone size: once
CDR3 length: 17
CDR3 DNA: TGTGCCAGCAGCTTAGGCCACGACGGGGGGACCACAGATACGCAGTATTTT
CDR3 protein: CASSLGHDGGTTDTQYF

V gene: TRBV5-1
J gene: TRBJ2-5
D gene: NA
clone size: NA
CDR3 length: 14
CDR3 DNA: TGCGCCAGCAGGTTAAGAACGGAGCTAGAGACCCAGTACTTC
CDR3 protein: CASRLRTELETQYF

V gene: TRBV9
J gene: TRBJ2-1
D gene: TRBD2
clone size: NA
CDR3 length: 16
CDR3 DNA: TGTGCCAGCAGCGTAGGAATTAGCGGGTTCTACAATGAGCAGTTCTTC
CDR3 protein: CASSVGISGFYNEQFF

V gene: TRBV18
J gene: TRBJ1-1
D gene: TRBD1
clone size: NA
CDR3 length: 14
CDR3 DNA: TGTGCCAGCTCACCGGACAGGGGAGGCACTGAAGCTTTCTTT
CDR3 protein: CASSPDRGGTEAFF

V gene: TRBV4-2
J gene: TRBJ1-2
D gene: NA
clone size: NA
CDR3 length: 17
CDR3 DNA: TGTGCCAGCAGCCAAGGGTCCGTGATCTACAGGGATGATGGCTACACCTTC
CDR3 protein: CASSQGSVIYRDDGYTF

V gene: TRBV19
J gene: TRBJ1-2
D gene: NA
clone size: NA
CDR3 length: 13
CDR3 DNA: TGTGCCAGTAGTATACGACAGAACTATGGCTACACCTTC
CDR3 protein: CASSIRQNYGYTF

V gene: TRBV6-5
J gene: TRBJ1-2
D gene: NA
clone size: NA
CDR3 length: 13
CDR3 DNA: TGTGCCAGCAGCCGGGACAATGGCTATGGCTACACCTTC
CDR3 protein: CASSRDNGYGYTF

V gene: TRBV7-9
J gene: TRBJ2-1
D gene: NA
clone size: once
CDR3 length: 17
CDR3 DNA: TGTGCCAGCAGCCAAACCGGAGGACTCCGATCCTACAATGAGCAGTTCTTC
CDR3 protein: CASSQTGGLRSYNEQFF

V gene: TRBV2
J gene: TRBJ1-2
D gene: TRBD1
clone size: NA
CDR3 length: 13
CDR3 DNA: TGTGCCAGCAGTGAACAGGGGGCCTATGGCTACACCTTC
CDR3 protein: CASSEQGAYGYTF

V gene: TRBV18
J gene: TRBJ1-1
D gene: NA
clone size: NA
CDR3 length: 15
CDR3 DNA: TGTGCCAGCTCGCCCAATTTCGTACAGGGTGCTGAAGCTTTCTTT
CDR3 protein: CASSPNFVQGAEAFF

V gene: TRBV29-1
J gene: TRBJ2-1
D gene: NA
clone size: once
CDR3 length: 16
CDR3 DNA: TGCAGCGTTGAAGATGGGCTACGTCTATACGACAATGAGCAGTTCTTC
CDR3 protein: CSVEDGLRLYDNEQFF

V gene: TRBV19
J gene: TRBJ1-4
D gene: NA
clone size: NA
CDR3 length: 15
CDR3 DNA: TGTGCCAGTAGTTGGATGTACAGGGAGACTGAAAAACTGTTTTTT
CDR3 protein: CASSWMYRETEKLFF

V gene: TRBV5-8
J gene: TRBJ1-4
D gene: NA
clone size: NA
CDR3 length: 14
CDR3 DNA: TGTGCCAGCAGCTTGGCGGGGGTCGGGGAAAAACTGTTTTTT
CDR3 protein: CASSLAGVGEKLFF

V gene: TRBV12-3/TRBV12-4
J gene: TRBJ1-1
D gene: NA
clone size: NA
CDR3 length: 12
CDR3 DNA: TGTGCCAGCAGTTTAAACGCAGGAGAAGCTTTCTTT
CDR3 protein: CASSLNAGEAFF

V gene: TRBV12-3/TRBV12-4
J gene: TRBJ1-3
D gene: NA
clone size: NA
CDR3 length: 13
CDR3 DNA: TGTGCCAGCAGACAGGGCGCTGGAAACACCATATATTTT
CDR3 protein: CASRQGAGNTIYF

V gene: TRBV3-1/TRBV3-2
J gene: TRBJ2-3
D gene: TRBD2
clone size: NA
CDR3 length: 18
CDR3 DNA: TGTGCCAGCAGCCGCGACCGGGGGTACGGGGAGGGAGCAGATACGCAGTATTTT
CDR3 protein: CASSRDRGYGEGADTQYF

V gene: TRBV6-2/TRBV6-3
J gene: TRBJ2-6
D gene: NA
clone size: NA
CDR3 length: 17
CDR3 DNA: TGTGCCAGCAGTTATAGCGGAACCCCCTCTGGGGCCAACGTCCTGACTTTC
CDR3 protein: CASSYSGTPSGANVLTF

V gene: TRBV5-1
J gene: TRBJ2-5
D gene: TRBD1
clone size: NA
CDR3 length: 14
CDR3 DNA: TGCGCCAGCAGCGCACAGGGGACGAGGGAGACCCAGTACTTC
CDR3 protein: CASSAQGTRETQYF